This passage covers 31 T cell receptor beta chains from one sample sequenced in a study of CXCR3-negative and CXCR3-positive naive CD8 T cells. 5' RACE with UMI labels generated the TRB cDNA libraries. After re-calling the 5' RACE reads, TCRdb lists one entry per CDR3 protein, DNA absent. The sample totals fewer than 60,000 distinct CDR3 sequences. What was sequenced was memory CD8+ T cells from blood. All receptors derive from a human donor in good health. Some clones in this sample may be carry-over from other donors' samples.

CDR3 sequence: CASSFWTGRSPLHF. The chain employs TRBV28 and TRBJ1-6; with no DNA, the TCRdb D assignment of TRBD1 cannot be verified. The CDR3 loop spans 14 amino acids. Per the germline V gene, CDR1 is MDHEN and CDR2 is SYDVKM.

The chain carries TRBV15 and TRBJ2-3. CDR1 is LNHNV, CDR2 YYDKDF, per germline (reference sequence). CDR3 length: 14 residues. The CDR3 loop reads CATSRVAGTDTQYF.

CDR3 sequence: CSVAGVNQPQHF. The genes are TRBV29-1 and TRBJ1-5. CDR1 is SQVTM and CDR2 is ANQGSEA in the germline V gene. The CDR3 extends over 12 amino acids. Full variable domain (rest looked up from reference TRBV29-1 and TRBJ1-5): SAVISQKPSRDICQRGTSLTIQCQVDSQVTMMFWYRQQPGQSLTLIATANQGSEATYESGFVIDKFPISRPNLTFSTLTVSNMSPEDSSIYLCSVAGVNQPQHFGDGTRLSIL.

The chain uses TRBV10-3 and TRBJ2-3; TCRdb selects TRBD1, and the lack of DNA leaves this call unchecked. This CDR3 has 14 residues. The germline gives CDR1 ENHRY, CDR2 SYGVKD. The CDR3: CAIKRTGGTDTQYF.

This chain uses TRBV24-1 with TRBJ2-2; the D call of TRBD1 rests on TCRdb alone, since no DNA is present to check it. Germline V gene data show CDR1 as KGHDR and CDR2 as SFDVKD. This CDR3 comprises 13 residues. The CDR3 here is CATGQGNTGELFF.

This rearrangement joins TRBV5-1 to TRBJ2-7. The germline V gene encodes CDR1 SGHRS and CDR2 YFSETQ. The CDR3 extends over 15 amino acids. This CDR3 is CASSLVGGSSYEQYF.

Judged by frequency, this clonotype is medium-sized. V usage is TRBV6-1 and J usage is TRBJ2-5; the TRBD1 assignment by TCRdb is unverifiable without DNA. Per the germline V gene, CDR1 is MNHNS and CDR2 is SASEGT. This CDR3 comprises 14 residues. This chain's CDR3 is CASSDGRGVETQYF.

The chain couples TRBV27 to TRBJ1-3. The CDR3 length is 15 residues. Per germline, CDR1 MNHEY and CDR2 SMNVEV (reference sequence). The CDR3 loop reads CASSLSIYSGNTIYF.

The chain combines TRBV4-3 with TRBJ2-1; the D gene TCRdb calls, TRBD2, cannot be checked with no DNA. The germline gives CDR1 LGHNA, CDR2 YSLEER. The CDR3 consists of 16 residues. The CDR3 reads CASSHSGTSGGGEQFF.

The chain employs TRBV4-2 and TRBJ2-2; TCRdb's assignment of TRBD2 cannot be checked, as there is no DNA. The length of the CDR3 is 16 residues. Germline V lookup: CDR1 LGHNA, CDR2 YNFKEQ. The CDR3 spells CASSQERLAGAGELFF.

V usage is TRBV6-4 and J usage is TRBJ1-6; TCRdb proposes TRBD1, but this gene call is untestable without DNA. The CDR3 loop spans 19 amino acids. Looked up from germline, CDR1 is MRHNA and CDR2 is SNTAGT. The CDR3 loop is CASSNRDRGRLFTNSPLHF.

The chain combines TRBV20-1 with TRBJ2-3; TCRdb gives TRBD2 as the D gene, but with no DNA this cannot be confirmed. The CDR3 is 14 amino acids. Germline CDR1 and CDR2: DFQATT and SNEGSKA (reference sequence). This CDR3 reads CSATLAGSTDTQYF.

V usage is TRBV20-1 and J usage is TRBJ2-2; TCRdb proposes TRBD2, but this gene call is untestable without DNA. Germline values: CDR1 DFQATT, CDR2 SNEGSKA (reference sequence). This CDR3 spans 17 amino acids. This chain's CDR3 is CSARSAWSGKNTGELFF.

The chain employs TRBV29-1 and TRBJ1-2; TCRdb's D call of TRBD1 is untestable without DNA. The CDR3 has 17 residues. Germline loops: CDR1 SQVTM, CDR2 ANQGSEA. The CDR3 spells CSVDEQGNRIASYGYTF.

The chain uses TRBV5-1 and TRBJ2-5; without DNA, the TCRdb call of TRBD1 cannot be checked. This CDR3 has 16 amino acids. Germline CDR1 reads SGHRS; CDR2 reads YFSETQ. CDR3 protein: CASSLERTPLGETQYF.

V and J are TRBV6-5 and TRBJ2-2. This CDR3 has 13 residues. The germline V gene has CDR1 MNHEY and CDR2 SVGAGI. Here the CDR3 reads CASSYGHTGELFF.

The chain is built from TRBV28 and TRBJ2-1. The CDR3 extends over 12 amino acids. Per the germline V gene, CDR1 is MDHEN and CDR2 is SYDVKM. CDR3 residues: CASSLRFNEQFF.

This chain links TRBV19 with TRBJ2-7; absent DNA, TCRdb's TRBD1 call cannot be checked. CDR3 length: 14 amino acids. Germline V gene data show CDR1 as LNHDA and CDR2 as SQIVND (reference sequence). The chain's CDR3 is CASSLGTGTYEQYF.

The chain is built from TRBV28 and TRBJ2-5; TCRdb picks TRBD2, but there is no DNA to check that call. CDR1 and CDR2 from the germline V gene are MDHEN and SYDVKM. This CDR3 region has 15 residues. The CDR3 is CASRSGLAGVETQYF.

The V and J genes are TRBV28 and TRBJ1-1. CDR1 MDHEN and CDR2 SYDVKM come from the germline V gene. The CDR3 loop spans 12 amino acids. The CDR3 loop is CASSQLNTEAFF.

This rearrangement joins TRBV4-1 to TRBJ2-1; without DNA, the TCRdb call of TRBD1 cannot be checked. Germline lookup yields CDR1 MGHRA and CDR2 YSYEKL. The CDR3 is 18 residues long. CDR3 sequence: CASSQGIPGQGAYNEQFF.

The chain recombines TRBV20-1 with TRBJ1-1. Germline values: CDR1 DFQATT, CDR2 SNEGSKA (reference sequence). The CDR3 spans 14 residues. The CDR3 spells CSARALDMNTEAFF.

The chain recombines TRBV9 with TRBJ2-3. Germline values: CDR1 SGDLS, CDR2 YYNGEE. This CDR3 is built from 15 residues. This CDR3 is CASSARSPERDTQYF.

The chain recombines TRBV29-1 with TRBJ2-1; with no DNA, the TCRdb D assignment of TRBD1 cannot be verified. The CDR3 length is 16 residues. From germline, CDR1 is SQVTM and CDR2 ANQGSEA. CDR3 residues: CSVSPSDGGAYNEQFF.

Here the CDR3 reads CASIRQGPYTDTQYF. J is TRBJ2-3 and V is TRBV28; absent DNA, TCRdb's TRBD1 call cannot be checked. The CDR3 totals 15 residues. Germline CDR1 is MDHEN and CDR2 is SYDVKM. The whole variable domain, remainder taken from reference TRBV28 and TRBJ2-3, is DVKVTQSSRYLVKRTGEKVFLECVQDMDHENMFWYRQDPGLGLRLIYFSYDVKMKEKGDIPEGYSVSREKKERFSLILESASTNQTSMYLCASIRQGPYTDTQYFGPGTRLTVL.

CDR3 protein: CSASERGLEENIQYF. The rearrangement uses TRBV20-1 and TRBJ2-4; the TCRdb call, TRBD1, lacks DNA for checking. CDR1 DFQATT and CDR2 SNEGSKA come from the germline V gene (reference sequence). This CDR3 contains 15 residues.

The chain recombines TRBV20-1 with TRBJ2-1; with no DNA, the TCRdb D assignment of TRBD1 cannot be verified. CDR1 is DFQATT and CDR2 is SNEGSKA in the germline V gene (reference sequence). The length of the CDR3 is 13 residues. CDR3 sequence: CSASGPRWDSWFF.

This chain joins TRBV5-1 and TRBJ1-2; TCRdb names TRBD1, which stays unverified in the absence of DNA. Germline loops: CDR1 SGHRS, CDR2 YFSETQ. The CDR3 is made up of 11 amino acids. CDR3 sequence reads: CASSGQGFYTF. The variable domain in full, with the rest retrieved from reference TRBV5-1 and TRBJ1-2, is KAGVTQTPRYLIKTRGQQVTLSCSPISGHRSVSWYQQTPGQGLQFLFEYFSETQRNKGNFPGRFSGRQFSNSRSEMNVSTLELGDSALYLCASSGQGFYTFGSGTRLTVV.

This sequence joins TRBV20-1 and TRBJ2-5. The CDR3 contains 14 residues. Germline V lookup: CDR1 DFQATT, CDR2 SNEGSKA (reference sequence). The CDR3 sequence is CSARVGYIQETQYF.

The rearrangement uses TRBV6-1 and TRBJ2-3; the D call of TRBD1 rests on TCRdb alone, since no DNA is present to check it. This CDR3 spans 15 amino acids. CDR1 and CDR2 (germline): MNHNS, SASEGT. The CDR3 sequence: CASSEGLGATDTQYF.

This rearrangement joins TRBV3-1 to TRBJ2-7; TCRdb gives TRBD1 as the D gene, but with no DNA this cannot be confirmed. CDR3 length: 13 residues. Germline values: CDR1 LGHDT, CDR2 YNNKEL (reference sequence). CDR3 residues: CASSPRTGNEQYF.